This paragraph covers one T cell receptor beta chain sequence. What it binds is unknown. The PCR had 60 Vbeta and 13 Jbeta primers. Sequencing was performed with immunoSEQ multiplex PCR; in TCRdb, only in-frame clones are kept and a portion is missing. Of 90,000 to 120,000 clones listed, 82% are singletons. This entry belongs to a study of cytomegalovirus exposure and HLA in healthy donors. Study background: Of all 400 or so donors who were genotyped, 75% to 90% belonged to the Caucasian-associated ancestry cluster.

Germline V gene lookup returns CDR1 MNHNS and CDR2 SASEGT. CDR3 length: 15 amino acids. Trimming cost V 2 bases and J 7 bases, with 14 bases left between them. Study-wide results and caveats: A later analysis found TCR association rates differed by HLA locus, highest for DRB1 and lowest for HLA-C. TCR beta sequences reportedly predicted most subjects' HLA-A and HLA-B alleles accurately. Reportedly, fewer N-insertions than the approximately 700-donor mean appeared in an Asian-associated ancestry cluster in a later analysis.

Sequenced input: PBMCs. The chain has TRBV6-1 and TRBJ1-4; no firm D call. The source is a man aged 30 to 45 in good health and CMV-seropositive. CDR3 amino acids: CASSEKRVVSEKLFF. The CDR3 nucleotides are TGTGCCAGCAGTGAAAAGAGGGTGGTTAGTGAAAAACTGTTTTTT.